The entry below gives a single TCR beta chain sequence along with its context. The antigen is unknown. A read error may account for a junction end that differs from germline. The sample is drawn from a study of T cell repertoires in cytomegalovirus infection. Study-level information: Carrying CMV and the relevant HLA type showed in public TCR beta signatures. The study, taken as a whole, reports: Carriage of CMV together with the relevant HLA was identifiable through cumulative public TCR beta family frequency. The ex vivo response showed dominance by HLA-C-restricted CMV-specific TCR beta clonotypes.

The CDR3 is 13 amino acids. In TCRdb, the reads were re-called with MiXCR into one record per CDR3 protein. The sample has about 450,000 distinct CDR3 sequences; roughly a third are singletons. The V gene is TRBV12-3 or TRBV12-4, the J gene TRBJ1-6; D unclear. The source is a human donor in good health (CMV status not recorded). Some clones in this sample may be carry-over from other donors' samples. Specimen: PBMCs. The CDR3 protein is CASSLNVQSPLQF. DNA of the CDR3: TGTGCCAGCAGTTTGAATGTTCAATCACCCCTCCAATTT.